The text below deals with one TCR beta chain. This record belongs to a study of blood T cells in healthy people across ages. Researchers isolated at least 6 million PBMCs per sample. Through a sample-barcoded 5' primer and a J-beta primer mix, a second PCR was run for roughly 7 to 12 cycles. TCRdb re-derived calls from the 5' RACE reads in MiXCR, one entry per CDR3 protein. There are hundreds of thousands of distinct CDR3 sequences in the sample; 40% to 50% occur only once, and approximately 31% lies in the top ten. The CDR3 spans 13 residues. Germline V gene lookup returns CDR1 GTSNPN and CDR2 SVGIG (reference sequence). The ends were cut back, 0 bases at V and 9 bases at J, with 14 bases in the middle.

Sequencing used blood. V usage is TRBV30 and J usage is TRBJ1-2; D gene uncertain. This clonotype was obtained from a man older than 75 in good health. CDR3 nucleotide sequence: TGTGCCTGGAGTGTAGACGCCCCCAGGAGCTACACCTTC. Protein product: CAWSVDAPRSYTF.